The 26 T cell receptor beta chains below were found in one sample sequenced in a study of T cells in Graves' hyperthyroidism and ophthalmopathy. The source material, RNA transcripts, was used to amplify TCR beta CDR3 regions. RT-PCR in the first round (using the HTBI primer set) targeted the TCR CDR3. TCRdb analysed the multiplex PCR reads with MiXCR anew, one entry per CDR3 protein. The sample contains 550,000 to 600,000 distinct CDR3 sequences, roughly 17% of which appear only once. Sample: blood. The source is a woman under 30 with Graves' hyperthyroidism.

This clonotype was seen more than once but under ten times. The rearrangement links TRBV7-9 to TRBJ2-3; 10 bases line up with TRBD1. V shed 5 bases, J shed 4 bases, and the junction held 9 bases outside the gene matches. The CDR3 is 16 residues long. Looked up from germline, CDR1 is SEHNR and CDR2 is FQNEAQ (reference sequence). The CDR3 DNA reads as TGTGCCAGCAGCCCCTCCTACGGACAGGGGGCAGATACGCAGTATTTT. The encoded protein is CASSPSYGQGADTQYF.

This clonotype was seen a handful of times. J is TRBJ2-2 and V is TRBV6-1; TRBD1 agrees at 7 bases. V shed 6 bases, J shed 2 bases, and the junction held 9 bases outside the gene matches. CDR1 is MNHNS, CDR2 SASEGT, per germline. The CDR3 is made up of 16 amino acids. In nucleotides, the CDR3 is TGTGCCAGCAGCTCTTGGGACAGCCTAAACACCGGGGAGCTGTTTTTT. Translating gives CASSSWDSLNTGELFF.

This clonotype was recorded a few times. The rearrangement links TRBV6-2 or TRBV6-3 to TRBJ1-1; D may be TRBD1 (6 bases). CDR3 length equals 17 residues. Germline assignment: CDR1 MNHEY and CDR2 SVGEGT. Trimming took off 0 bases at V and 0 bases at J, with 14 bases between the two ends. The CDR3 loop reads CASSYSEDRTMNTEAFF. The CDR3 coding sequence is TGTGCCAGCAGTTACTCGGAGGACAGAACCATGAACACTGAAGCTTTCTTT.

V and J are TRBV7-9 and TRBJ2-7; no definite D call. Germline lookup yields CDR1 SEHNR and CDR2 FQNEAQ (reference sequence). V lost 1 base to trimming and J lost 2 bases, with 9 bases between them. This CDR3 is built from 14 residues. CDR3: CASSLVINPYEQYF. For the CDR3, the DNA is TGTGCCAGCAGCTTAGTAATTAATCCCTACGAGCAGTACTTC.

This clonotype was observed at least ten times. The rearrangement links TRBV29-1 to TRBJ1-1; tentatively, D is TRBD1 (6 bases). The CDR3 is 13 amino acids. Trimming cost V 6 bases and J 6 bases, with 17 bases left between them. Germline V CDR1 and CDR2: SQVTM, ANQGSEA. CDR3 sequence (DNA): TGCAGCGTGTCTCTACAGGGATCGGCTGAAGCTTTCTTT. Amino acids: CSVSLQGSAEAFF.

This clonotype was seen at least ten times. The junction differs from germline at one of its ends, possibly a read error. This sequence joins TRBV12-3 or TRBV12-4 and TRBJ2-1; D remains ambiguous. The CDR3 contains 11 residues. The CDR3 spells CASSLVNEQFF. CDR3 nucleotides: TGCGCCAGCAGCTTGGTTAATGAGCAGTTCTTC.

This clonotype was counted between two and nine times. The V gene is TRBV6-1, the J gene TRBJ2-1; no reliable D call. Trimming stripped 0 bases from V and 12 bases from J, with 9 bases between. Per the germline V gene, CDR1 is MNHNS and CDR2 is SASEGT. This CDR3 spans 12 amino acids. This CDR3 reads CASSEALDWQFF. As DNA, the CDR3 is TGTGCCAGCAGTGAAGCGCTGGATTGGCAGTTCTTC.

This clonotype was counted ten times or more. The chain couples TRBV5-1 to TRBJ2-1; 9 bases align to TRBD2. J lost 7 bases, V lost 5 bases, and 22 bases had no gene match. The CDR3 covers 19 residues. Per germline, CDR1 SGHRS and CDR2 YFSETQ. This chain's CDR3 is CASSLGLREGIPKGNEQFF. The DNA for the CDR3 is TGCGCCAGCAGTCTGGGATTGCGGGAGGGCATCCCCAAGGGAAATGAGCAGTTCTTC.

This clonotype was detected only once. A read error is possible here, since a much larger clone lies one base away. The genes are TRBV6-9 and TRBJ2-3, with TRBD2 matching over 7 bases. This CDR3 contains 19 residues. Germline-derived CDR1 and CDR2 are MNHGY and SVAAGI. CDR3 protein: CASRYLPETSWASTDTQYF. CDR3 sequence (DNA): TGTGCCAGCCGTTACTTACCTGAGACTAGCTGGGCTAGCACAGATACGCAGTATTTT.

This clonotype was counted ten times or more. Here the CDR3 DNA reads TGTGCCATCAGCCTTCTCACTAGCGGGGCACCGACCTACGAGCAGTACTTC. Amino acids: CAISLLTSGAPTYEQYF. The rearrangement uses TRBV10-3 and TRBJ2-7, with 10 nucleotides matching TRBD2. With V trimmed by 6 bases and J by 2 bases, 13 bases remained unmatched. Per the germline V gene, CDR1 is ENHRY and CDR2 is SYGVKD. The CDR3 sequence is 17 residues long.

The chain links TRBV5-1 to TRBJ2-5; TRBD2 agrees at 13 bases. Germline V gives CDR1 SGHRS, CDR2 YFSETQ. V shed 4 bases and J 5 bases; nucleotides not matched to a gene: 8. This CDR3 comprises 16 residues. In DNA, the CDR3 is TGCGCCAGCAGCGCAGGGACTAGCGGGGCCGGGGAGACCCAGTACTTC. This codes for CASSAGTSGAGETQYF.

This clonotype was counted ten times or more. V usage is TRBV2 and J usage is TRBJ1-5; the D gene is possibly TRBD1 (5 bases). The germline V gene has CDR1 SNHLY and CDR2 FYNNEI. Trimming stripped 6 bases from V and 1 base from J, with 19 bases between. This CDR3 region has 17 residues. In DNA form, the CDR3 reads TGTGCCAGCAGGGGGGAAGGTGTGGGGCCCAGCAATCAGCCCCAGCATTTT. Amino acids: CASRGEGVGPSNQPQHF.

The chain carries TRBV5-1 and TRBJ2-7, with 9 bases lining up with TRBD2. With 4 bases clipped from V and 5 bases from J, the junction kept 13 bases outside the gene matches. The CDR3 covers 16 residues. Germline assignment: CDR1 SGHRS and CDR2 YFSETQ. The CDR3 nucleotides read TGCGCCAGCAGCCGGCTAGCGGGGAACCAAGGTAACGAGCAGTACTTC. It encodes CASSRLAGNQGNEQYF.

This clonotype was detected many times. The chain links TRBV7-2 to TRBJ2-1; 9 nucleotides match TRBD2. V shed 1 base, J shed 11 bases, and the junction held 6 bases outside the gene matches. The CDR3 runs 14 residues. Germline lookup yields CDR1 SGHTA and CDR2 FQGNSA. DNA for the CDR3: TGTGCCAGCAGCTTAGAAGTAGCGGGAGACAAGCAGTTCTTC. It yields the protein CASSLEVAGDKQFF.

Ten or more counts support this clonotype. The V and J genes are TRBV5-1 and TRBJ2-1, with 12 bases aligning to TRBD2. V shed 3 bases, J shed 5 bases, and the junction held 6 bases outside the gene matches. From germline, CDR1 is SGHRS and CDR2 YFSETQ. The CDR3 runs to 16 residues. In DNA, the CDR3 is TGCGCCAGCAGCTCAACTCTAGCGGGGGGGGACAATGAGCAGTTCTTC. Protein: CASSSTLAGGDNEQFF.

The rearrangement links TRBV6-1 to TRBJ1-1; D not resolved. This CDR3 comprises 13 residues. Germline lookup yields CDR1 MNHNS and CDR2 SASEGT. V lost 7 bases, J lost 5 bases, and 14 bases lay in between. In nucleotides, the CDR3 is TGTGCCAGCAAGACTCAAGGTTGGACTGAAGCTTTCTTT. It yields the protein CASKTQGWTEAFF.

With respect to this clonotype: A much larger clonotype is one base distant, so this may be a read error. The CDR3 nucleotides read TGTGCCAGCAGCTTAGCCCGGACAGGGGGGAACTATGGCTGCACCTTC. As protein: CASSLARTGGNYGCTF. The chain joins TRBV7-2 to TRBJ1-2; 10 bases map to TRBD1. Germline lookup yields CDR1 SGHTA and CDR2 FQGNSA. The CDR3 sequence is 16 residues long.

This clonotype was seen many times. The rearrangement uses TRBV28 and TRBJ2-3, with TRBD2 identical over 8 bases. The CDR3 runs 14 residues. Germline CDR1 MDHEN, CDR2 SYDVKM. Trimming removed 7 bases from V and 1 base from J; junction bases left unmatched: 4. For the CDR3, the DNA is TGTGCCAGCACCTTTAGCGGGGGCACAGATACGCAGTATTTT. Protein sequence: CASTFSGGTDTQYF.

A few counts support this clonotype. This rearrangement joins TRBV6-6 to TRBJ1-6; D perhaps matches TRBD1 (5 bases). Trimming took 0 bases from V and 14 from J, leaving 17 bases between them. The germline V gene has CDR1 MNHNY and CDR2 SVGAGI (reference sequence). The CDR3 length is 15 residues. This CDR3 is CASSYSRGPARTLHF. The CDR3 DNA sequence: TGTGCCAGCAGTTACTCGAGGGGTCCGGCACGGACCCTCCACTTT.

In this sample, this clonotype turned up many times. This chain uses TRBV2 with TRBJ1-5; 7 nucleotides match TRBD1. Looked up from germline, CDR1 is SNHLY and CDR2 is FYNNEI. With V trimmed by 6 bases and J by 5 bases, 4 bases remained unmatched. The CDR3 loop spans 13 amino acids. CDR3 DNA: TGTGCCAGCAGCTACACAGGGGATCAGCCCCAGCATTTT. Protein product: CASSYTGDQPQHF.

This clonotype was detected ten times or more. The rearrangement uses TRBV6-2 or TRBV6-3 and TRBJ2-1; D may correspond to TRBD1 or TRBD2 (5 bases each). This CDR3 has 14 amino acids. Per germline, CDR1 MNHEY and CDR2 SVGEGT. V dropped 8 bases and J dropped 6 bases, with 17 bases sitting between them. This CDR3 is CASGLGRRSNEQFF. CDR3 nucleotide sequence: TGTGCCAGCGGCCTGGGACGGAGAAGCAATGAGCAGTTCTTC.

This clonotype was seen ten or more times. This chain joins TRBV6-1 and TRBJ2-1; D is perhaps TRBD2 (6 bases). The ends were cut back, 6 bases at V and 1 base at J, with 19 bases in the middle. Looked up from germline, CDR1 is MNHNS and CDR2 is SASEGT. This CDR3 has 17 residues. The CDR3 coding sequence is TGTGCCAGCAGATCACACTTTAGCGGAGAATCCTACAATGAGCAGTTCTTC. Amino acid sequence: CASRSHFSGESYNEQFF.

The chain carries TRBV7-2 and TRBJ1-4; TRBD1 matches 8 bases. This CDR3 is built from 13 residues. Trimming took 7 bases from V and 6 from J; bases not matched to a gene: 4. Germline lookup yields CDR1 SGHTA and CDR2 FQGNSA. DNA for the CDR3: TGTGCCAGCAACAGACAGGGGCATGAAAAACTGTTTTTT. It specifies CASNRQGHEKLFF.

The chain is built from TRBV7-9 and TRBJ2-5; D gene uncertain. Looked up from germline, CDR1 is SEHNR and CDR2 is FQNEAQ (reference sequence). Trimming cost V 5 bases and J 1 base, with 17 bases left between them. The CDR3 covers 16 residues. This CDR3 reads CASSKNLGTLQETQYF. DNA for the CDR3: TGTGCCAGCAGCAAAAACCTTGGCACCCTCCAAGAGACCCAGTACTTC.

J is TRBJ2-7 and V is TRBV24-1; TRBD1 aligns across 10 bases. Germline loops: CDR1 KGHDR, CDR2 SFDVKD. After removal of 4 bases from V and 5 bases from J, the junction contained 7 bases not matched to a gene. This CDR3 has 15 residues. In DNA form, the CDR3 reads TGTGCCACCAGTGAACCGGGACAGGGGACCCACGAGCAGTACTTC. Protein sequence: CATSEPGQGTHEQYF.

This clonotype was recorded at least ten times. V is TRBV11-2 and J is TRBJ2-1; D is undetermined. The ends were cut back, 4 bases at V and 10 bases at J, with 5 bases in the middle. Per germline, CDR1 SGHAT and CDR2 FQNNGV. The CDR3 has 10 amino acids. The chain's CDR3 is CASSSREQFF. In nucleotides, the CDR3 is TGTGCCAGCAGCTCGAGGGAGCAGTTCTTC.